These 12 T cell receptor beta chains came from one sample sequenced in a study of T-cell reconstitution after alpha-beta-depleted transplantation in children (dated by TCRdb to 2016 to 2017). Library preparation used PCR. This sample was sequenced with an Illumina HiSeq 2500. TCR libraries were prepared with molecular barcoding, using unique molecular identifiers to normalize TCRbeta repertoire quantification. Using fastp trimming at Q25 and MiXCR clonotype assembly, TCRdb reanalyzed the public sequencing data and kept in-frame beta chains. Identical CDR3 protein sequences are pooled into one entry, listed with their most common genes and DNA. This sample comprises roughly 200,000 distinct CDR3 sequences, about 6.6% of them detected only once. The top ten clonotypes cover 5.5% to 6.5% of the sample. The treatment or condition label here, explained by the study, means: allogeneic hematopoietic cell transplantation with graft depleted of TCRalphabeta T cells and CD19 B cells.

The source material was PBMCs, sampled before TCRalphabeta/CD19-depleted stem cell transplant. The receptors originated from a boy between 2 and 10 years old with acute lymphoblastic leukemia, due to receive a stem cell transplant.

The chain couples TRBV10-3 to TRBJ1-6; D uncertain. Germline V gives CDR1 ENHRY, CDR2 SYGVKD. The CDR3 loop spans 14 amino acids. With 11 bases removed from V and 6 bases from J, the gap between germline ends came to 17 bases. This CDR3 is CAASRSEVNSPLHF. CDR3 bases: TGTGCCGCCTCTCGTTCGGAGGTTAATTCACCCCTCCACTTT.

This chain links TRBV20-1 with TRBJ1-5, with 7 nucleotides matching TRBD1. J was trimmed by 6 bases and V by 3 bases; bases with no gene match: 2. The CDR3 spans 12 residues. The V gene's germline CDR1 is DFQATT and CDR2 SNEGSKA (reference sequence). This CDR3 reads CSASGTAQPQHF. The CDR3 DNA follows: TGCAGTGCTAGCGGGACAGCTCAGCCCCAGCATTTT.

This clonotype was found many times. The rearrangement links TRBV6-2 or TRBV6-3 to TRBJ2-7; D may be TRBD1 (5 bases). Germline loops: CDR1 MNHEY, CDR2 SVGEGT. CDR3 size: 12 residues. V was cut by 6 bases and J by 1 base, with 7 bases left in between. The CDR3 sequence: CASSDRSYEQYF. The CDR3 DNA sequence: TGTGCCAGCAGCGACAGATCCTACGAGCAGTACTTC.

At least ten counts were recorded for this clonotype. This sequence joins TRBV13 and TRBJ2-2; D gene unclear. Looked up from germline, CDR1 is PRHDT and CDR2 is FYEKMQ (reference sequence). V was trimmed by 5 bases and J by 4 bases, leaving 8 bases between them. CDR3 length equals 13 residues. The CDR3 spells CASSPTATGELFF. The CDR3 DNA reads as TGTGCCAGCAGCCCAACTGCCACCGGGGAGCTGTTTTTT.

The chain is built from TRBV28 and TRBJ1-4; 9 positions match TRBD1. V gave up 5 bases and J gave up 7 bases; unmatched junction bases: 11. The length of the CDR3 is 16 residues. From germline, CDR1 is MDHEN and CDR2 SYDVKM. DNA of the CDR3: TGTGCCAGCAGTCGCACTACAGGGGGCGAAGGTGAAAAACTGTTTTTT. Protein product: CASSRTTGGEGEKLFF.

This clonotype was counted many times. The V gene is TRBV6-5, the J gene TRBJ1-4; D is undetermined. Per germline, CDR1 MNHEY and CDR2 SVGAGI. V gave up 6 bases and J gave up 3 bases, with 14 bases separating them. The CDR3 runs 15 residues. The CDR3 reads CASRARRIANEKLFF. The CDR3 nucleotides are TGTGCCAGCAGAGCACGACGGATTGCTAATGAAAAACTGTTTTTT.

This clonotype came up many times. The chain carries TRBV7-8 and TRBJ1-1; D is possibly TRBD1 (6 bases). The germline V gene encodes CDR1 SGHVS and CDR2 FQNEAQ. The CDR3 extends over 16 amino acids. V was pared by 5 bases and J by 1 base, with 17 bases between. CDR3 sequence (DNA): TGTGCCAGCAGCACCGGACAGACAGATGAGAACACTGAAGCTTTCTTT. Its protein is CASSTGQTDENTEAFF.

This clonotype was observed at least ten times. Its ends do not fully match the called genes, so a read error is possible. The V gene is TRBV4-2, the J gene TRBJ2-2; 10 nucleotides match TRBD2. In germline, CDR1 is LGHNA, CDR2 YNFKEQ. The CDR3 runs 19 residues. CDR3 in amino acids: CASSQGMVAGGRGTGELFF. Written as DNA, the CDR3 is TGTGCCAGCAGTCAAGGCATGGTAGCGGGGGGCCGGGGCACCGGGGAGCTGTTTTTT.

The table lists this clonotype with many counts. The rearrangement uses TRBV11-2 and TRBJ2-5; D is possibly TRBD1 or TRBD2 (5 bases each). Germline V lookup: CDR1 SGHAT, CDR2 FQNNGV. The V end lost 2 bases, the J end lost 5 bases, and 21 bases lay between the germline ends. CDR3 size: 17 residues. CDR3 DNA sequence: TGTGCCAGCAGCTTAAGTGGAGAACAGAGGGGCGGGGAGACCCAGTACTTC. Its translation is CASSLSGEQRGGETQYF.

This clonotype was picked up a small number of times. The rearrangement links TRBV29-1 to TRBJ2-6; 9 positions match TRBD1. CDR1 and CDR2 (germline): SQVTM, ANQGSEA. Trimming removed 4 bases from V and 0 bases from J; junction bases left unmatched: 4. The CDR3 contains 16 residues. CDR3 DNA sequence: TGCAGCGTTGGGGACAGGGATTTCTCTGGGGCCAACGTCCTGACTTTC. It codes for CSVGDRDFSGANVLTF.

This clonotype was observed a handful of times. This rearrangement joins TRBV6-2 or TRBV6-3 to TRBJ1-1, with D possibly being TRBD1 (6 bases). Trimming stripped 2 bases from V and 11 bases from J, with 15 bases between. Germline CDR1 and CDR2: MNHEY and SVGEGT. The CDR3 loop spans 13 amino acids. CDR3 loop: CASSYIQDSQAFF. In DNA form, the CDR3 reads TGTGCCAGCAGTTACATTCAGGACAGCCAGGCTTTCTTT.

The chain carries TRBV20-1 and TRBJ2-1; 8 bases line up with TRBD2. The CDR3 has 14 amino acids. V lost 3 bases and J lost 9; bases outside the gene matches: 10. The germline V gene encodes CDR1 DFQATT and CDR2 SNEGSKA (reference sequence). The CDR3: CSARTGGTAGEQFF. The CDR3, as DNA: TGCAGTGCTAGGACGGGAGGGACCGCCGGTGAGCAGTTCTTC.